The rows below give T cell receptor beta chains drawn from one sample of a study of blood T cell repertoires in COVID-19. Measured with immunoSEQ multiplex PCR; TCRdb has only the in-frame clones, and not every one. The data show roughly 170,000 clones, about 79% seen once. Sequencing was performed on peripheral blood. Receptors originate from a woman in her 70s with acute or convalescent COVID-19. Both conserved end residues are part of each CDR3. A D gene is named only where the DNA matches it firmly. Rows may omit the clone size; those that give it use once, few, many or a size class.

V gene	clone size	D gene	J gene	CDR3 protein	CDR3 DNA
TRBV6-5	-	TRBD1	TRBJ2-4	CASRAGQEKNIQYF	TGTGCCAGCAGGGCGGGACAGGAAAAAAACATTCAGTACTTC
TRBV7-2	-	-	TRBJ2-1	CASSLVIGGSEQFF	TGTGCCAGCAGCTTAGTTATTGGAGGAAGTGAGCAGTTCTTC
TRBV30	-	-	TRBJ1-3	CAWESRAGNTIYF	TGTGCCTGGGAGAGCCGGGCTGGAAACACCATATATTTT
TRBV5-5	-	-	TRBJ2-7	CASSLVVGPSSYEQYF	TGTGCCAGCAGCTTGGTTGTGGGGCCAAGCTCCTACGAGCAGTACTTC
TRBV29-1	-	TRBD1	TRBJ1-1	CSVIPGQGARAFF	TGCAGCGTTATCCCGGGACAGGGGGCGCGAGCTTTCTTT
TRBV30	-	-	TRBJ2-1	CAWRRSGSSYNEQFF	TGTGCCTGGAGGAGAAGCGGTAGCTCCTACAATGAGCAGTTCTTC
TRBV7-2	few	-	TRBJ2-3	CASSLVWSSTLPDTQYF	TGTGCCAGCAGCTTAGTTTGGAGTAGCACTCTGCCAGATACGCAGTATTTT
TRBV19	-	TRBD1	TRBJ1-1	CASTIQGYTEAFF	TGTGCCAGTACCATACAGGGGTACACTGAAGCTTTCTTT
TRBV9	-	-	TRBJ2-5	CASSVDTTAIGTQYF	TGTGCCAGCAGCGTAGACACTACCGCTATAGGGACCCAGTACTTC
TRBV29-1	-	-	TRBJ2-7	CSVPGYGAYEQYF	TGCAGCGTTCCAGGGTACGGAGCCTACGAGCAGTACTTC
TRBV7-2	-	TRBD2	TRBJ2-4	CASSFRAGGLMDKNIQYF	TGTGCCAGCAGCTTTAGGGCGGGAGGGCTCATGGACAAAAACATTCAGTACTTC
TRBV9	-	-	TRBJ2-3	CASFPADTDTQYF	TGTGCCAGCTTTCCAGCGGACACAGATACGCAGTATTTT
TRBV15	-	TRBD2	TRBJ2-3	CATSRPRGTSGRALADTQYF	TGTGCCACCAGCAGACCCCGGGGGACTAGCGGGAGGGCCTTGGCAGATACGCAGTATTTT
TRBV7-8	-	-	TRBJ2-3	CASSLTRSTDTQYF	TGTGCCAGCAGCTTAACTAGGAGCACAGATACGCAGTATTTT
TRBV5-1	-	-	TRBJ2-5	CASSLNSDRGETQYF	TGCGCCAGCAGCTTGAATTCTGACCGAGGGGAGACCCAGTACTTC
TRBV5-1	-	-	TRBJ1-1	CASSPEDKKVTEAFF	TGCGCCAGCAGCCCCGAGGACAAGAAGGTCACTGAAGCTTTCTTT
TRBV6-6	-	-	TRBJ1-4	CASSYSQYNEKLFF	TGTGCCAGCAGTTACTCACAATATAATGAAAAACTGTTTTTT